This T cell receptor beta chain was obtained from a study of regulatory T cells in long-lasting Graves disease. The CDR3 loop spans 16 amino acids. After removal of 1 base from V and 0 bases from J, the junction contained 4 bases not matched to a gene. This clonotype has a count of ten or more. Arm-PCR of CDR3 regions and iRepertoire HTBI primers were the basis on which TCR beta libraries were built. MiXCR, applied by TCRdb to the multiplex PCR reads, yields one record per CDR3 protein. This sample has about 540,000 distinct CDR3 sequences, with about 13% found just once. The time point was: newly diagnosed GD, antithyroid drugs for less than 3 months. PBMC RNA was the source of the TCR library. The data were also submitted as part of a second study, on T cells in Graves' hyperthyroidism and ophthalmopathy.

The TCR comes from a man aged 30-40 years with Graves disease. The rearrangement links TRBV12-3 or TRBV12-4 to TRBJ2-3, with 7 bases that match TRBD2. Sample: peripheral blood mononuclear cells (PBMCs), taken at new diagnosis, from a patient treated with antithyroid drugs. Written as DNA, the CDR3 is TGTGCCAGCAGTTTAGTAGGCGGGGGAAGCACAGATACGCAGTATTTT. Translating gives CASSLVGGGSTDTQYF.